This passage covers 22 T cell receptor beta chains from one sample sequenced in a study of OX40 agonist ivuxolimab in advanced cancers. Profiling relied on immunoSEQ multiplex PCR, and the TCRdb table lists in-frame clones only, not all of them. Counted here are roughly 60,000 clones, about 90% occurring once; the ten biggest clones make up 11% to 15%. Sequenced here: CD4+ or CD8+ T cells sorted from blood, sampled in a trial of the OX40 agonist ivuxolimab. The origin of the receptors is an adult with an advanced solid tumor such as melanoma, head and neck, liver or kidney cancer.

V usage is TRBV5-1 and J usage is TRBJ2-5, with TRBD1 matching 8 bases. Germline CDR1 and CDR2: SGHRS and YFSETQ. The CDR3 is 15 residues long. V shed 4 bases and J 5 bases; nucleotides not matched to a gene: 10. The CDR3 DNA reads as TGCGCCAGCAGCCAGATCCCGGACAGGGACGAGACCCAGTACTTC. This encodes CASSQIPDRDETQYF.

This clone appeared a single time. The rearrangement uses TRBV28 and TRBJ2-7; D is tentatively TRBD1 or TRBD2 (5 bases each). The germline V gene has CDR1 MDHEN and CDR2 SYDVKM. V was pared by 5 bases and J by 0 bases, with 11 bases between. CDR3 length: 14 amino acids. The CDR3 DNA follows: TGTGCCAGCAGTAATAGGGGAGTCTCCTACGAGCAGTACTTC. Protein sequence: CASSNRGVSYEQYF.

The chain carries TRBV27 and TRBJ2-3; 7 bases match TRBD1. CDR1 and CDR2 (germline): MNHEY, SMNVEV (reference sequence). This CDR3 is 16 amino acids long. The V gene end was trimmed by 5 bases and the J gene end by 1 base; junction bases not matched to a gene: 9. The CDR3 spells CASSPQGSGRTDTQYF. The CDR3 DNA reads TGTGCCAGCAGTCCACAGGGGAGTGGACGCACAGATACGCAGTATTTT.

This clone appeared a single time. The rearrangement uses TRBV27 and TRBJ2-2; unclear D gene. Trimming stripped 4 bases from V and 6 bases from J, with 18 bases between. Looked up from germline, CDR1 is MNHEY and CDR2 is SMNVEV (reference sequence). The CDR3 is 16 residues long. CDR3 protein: CASSSPYRFRAGELFF. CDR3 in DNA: TGTGCCAGCAGTTCCCCCTACAGATTCCGGGCCGGGGAGCTGTTTTTT.

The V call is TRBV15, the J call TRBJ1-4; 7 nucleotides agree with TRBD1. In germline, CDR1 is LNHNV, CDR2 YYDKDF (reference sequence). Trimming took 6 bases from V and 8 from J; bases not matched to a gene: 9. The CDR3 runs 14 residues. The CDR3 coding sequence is TGTGCCACCAGGCTCGACAGGGTGGGAGAAAAACTGTTTTTT. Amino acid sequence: CATRLDRVGEKLFF.

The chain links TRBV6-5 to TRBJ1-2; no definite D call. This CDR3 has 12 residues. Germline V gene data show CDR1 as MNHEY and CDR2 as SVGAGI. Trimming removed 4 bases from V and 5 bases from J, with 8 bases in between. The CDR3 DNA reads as TGTGCCAGCAGTTCGGGCCTTTATGGCTACACCTTC. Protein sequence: CASSSGLYGYTF.

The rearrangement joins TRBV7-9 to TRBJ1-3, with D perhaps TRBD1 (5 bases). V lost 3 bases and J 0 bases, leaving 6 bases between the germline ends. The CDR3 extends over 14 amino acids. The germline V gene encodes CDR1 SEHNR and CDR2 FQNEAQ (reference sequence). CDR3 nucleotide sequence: TGTGCCAGCAGCTTGACAGCCTCTGGAAACACCATATATTTT. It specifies CASSLTASGNTIYF.

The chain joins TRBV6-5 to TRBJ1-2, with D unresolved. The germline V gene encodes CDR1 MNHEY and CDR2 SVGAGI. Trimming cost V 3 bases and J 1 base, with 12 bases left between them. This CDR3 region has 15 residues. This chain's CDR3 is CASSYTITVNYGYTF. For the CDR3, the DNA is TGTGCCAGCAGTTATACAATAACAGTTAACTATGGCTACACCTTC.

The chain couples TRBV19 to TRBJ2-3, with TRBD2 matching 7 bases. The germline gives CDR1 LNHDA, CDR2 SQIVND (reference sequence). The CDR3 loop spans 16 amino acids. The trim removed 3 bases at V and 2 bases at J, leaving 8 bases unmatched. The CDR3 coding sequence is TGTGCCAGTAGTATTGGGCTAGCGGACTCCACAGATACGCAGTATTTT. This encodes CASSIGLADSTDTQYF.

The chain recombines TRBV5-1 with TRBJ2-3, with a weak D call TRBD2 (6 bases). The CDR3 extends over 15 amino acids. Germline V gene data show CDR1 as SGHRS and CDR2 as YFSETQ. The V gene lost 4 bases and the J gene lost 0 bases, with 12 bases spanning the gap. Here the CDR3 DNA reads TGCGCCAGCAGCGTAGCCAGCGGGAGCACAGATACGCAGTATTTT. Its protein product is CASSVASGSTDTQYF.

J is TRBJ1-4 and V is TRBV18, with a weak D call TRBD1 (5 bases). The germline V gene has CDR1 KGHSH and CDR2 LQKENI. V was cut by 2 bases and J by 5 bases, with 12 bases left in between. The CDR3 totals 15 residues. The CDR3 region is CASSPWDYPNEKLFF. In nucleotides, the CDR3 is TGTGCCAGCTCACCATGGGACTACCCGAATGAAAAACTGTTTTTT.

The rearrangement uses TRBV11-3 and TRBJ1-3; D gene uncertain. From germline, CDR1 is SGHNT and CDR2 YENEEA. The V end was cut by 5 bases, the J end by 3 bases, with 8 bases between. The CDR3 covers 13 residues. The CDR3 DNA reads TGTGCCAGCAGCGCCGACTATGGAAACACCATATATTTT. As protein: CASSADYGNTIYF.

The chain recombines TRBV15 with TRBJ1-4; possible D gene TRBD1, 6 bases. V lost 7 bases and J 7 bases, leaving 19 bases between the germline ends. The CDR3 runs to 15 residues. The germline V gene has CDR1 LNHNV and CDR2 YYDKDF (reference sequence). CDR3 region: CATTNREGYGEKLFF. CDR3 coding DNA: TGTGCCACCACCAACAGGGAGGGGTACGGTGAAAAACTGTTTTTT. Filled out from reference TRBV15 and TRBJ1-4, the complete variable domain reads DAMVIQNPRYQVTQFGKPVTLSCSQTLNHNVMYWYQQKSSQAPKLLFHYYDKDFNNEADTPDNFQSRRPNTSFCFLDIRSPGLGDTAMYLCATTNREGYGEKLFFGSGTQLSVL.

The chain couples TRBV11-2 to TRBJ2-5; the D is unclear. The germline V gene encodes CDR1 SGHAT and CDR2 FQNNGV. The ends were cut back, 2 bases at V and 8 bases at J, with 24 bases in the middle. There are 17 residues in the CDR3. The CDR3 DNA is TGTGCCAGCAGCTTACTAGGGTCTTCGGGTAACGCAGTTACCCAGTACTTC. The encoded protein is CASSLLGSSGNAVTQYF.

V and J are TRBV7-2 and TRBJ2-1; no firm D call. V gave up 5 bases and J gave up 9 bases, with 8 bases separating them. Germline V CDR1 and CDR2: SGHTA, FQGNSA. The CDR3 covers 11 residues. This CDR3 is CASSGLGEQFF. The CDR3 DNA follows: TGTGCCAGCAGCGGTCTGGGTGAGCAGTTCTTC.

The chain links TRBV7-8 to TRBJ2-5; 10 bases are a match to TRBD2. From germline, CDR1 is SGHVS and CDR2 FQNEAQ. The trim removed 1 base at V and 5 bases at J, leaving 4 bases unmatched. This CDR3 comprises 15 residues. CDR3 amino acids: CASSLELAGAETQYF. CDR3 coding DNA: TGTGCCAGCAGCTTAGAGCTAGCGGGAGCGGAGACCCAGTACTTC.

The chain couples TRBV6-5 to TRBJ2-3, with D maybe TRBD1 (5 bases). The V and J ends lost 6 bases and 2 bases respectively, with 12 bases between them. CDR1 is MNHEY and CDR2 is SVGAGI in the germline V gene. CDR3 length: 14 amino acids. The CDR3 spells CASSLRQITDTQYF. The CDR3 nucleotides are TGTGCCAGCAGCCTTCGACAGATCACAGATACGCAGTATTTT.

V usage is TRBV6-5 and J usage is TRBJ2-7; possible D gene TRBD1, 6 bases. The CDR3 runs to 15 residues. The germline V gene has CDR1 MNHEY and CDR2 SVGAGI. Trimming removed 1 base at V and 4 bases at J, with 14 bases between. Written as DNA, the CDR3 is TGTGCCAGCAGTTACTTTCCAGGGGAATCGTACGAGCAGTACTTC. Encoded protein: CASSYFPGESYEQYF.

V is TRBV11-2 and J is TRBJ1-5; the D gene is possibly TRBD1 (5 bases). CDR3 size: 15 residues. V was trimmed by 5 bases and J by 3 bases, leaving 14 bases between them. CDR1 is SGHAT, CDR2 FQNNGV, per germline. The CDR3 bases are TGTGCCAGCAGCCCCTCAGACAGCCTCAATCAGCCCCAGCATTTT. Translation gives CASSPSDSLNQPQHF.

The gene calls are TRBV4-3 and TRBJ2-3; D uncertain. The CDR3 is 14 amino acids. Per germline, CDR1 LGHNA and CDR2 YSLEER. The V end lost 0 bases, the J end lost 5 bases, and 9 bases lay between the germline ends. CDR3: CASSQDGPEDTQYF. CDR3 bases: TGCGCCAGCAGCCAAGATGGCCCTGAAGATACGCAGTATTTT.

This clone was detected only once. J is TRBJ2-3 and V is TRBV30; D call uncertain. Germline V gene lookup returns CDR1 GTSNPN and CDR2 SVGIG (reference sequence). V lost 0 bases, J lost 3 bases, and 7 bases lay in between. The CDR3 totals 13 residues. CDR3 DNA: TGTGCCTGGAGTGTACAAGAGACAGATACGCAGTATTTT. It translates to CAWSVQETDTQYF.

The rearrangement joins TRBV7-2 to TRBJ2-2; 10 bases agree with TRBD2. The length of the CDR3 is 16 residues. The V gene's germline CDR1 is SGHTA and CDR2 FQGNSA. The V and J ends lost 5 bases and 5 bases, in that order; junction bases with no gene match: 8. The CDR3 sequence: CASSPPSGSWTGELFF. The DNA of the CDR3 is TGTGCCAGCAGCCCACCTAGCGGGAGTTGGACCGGGGAGCTGTTTTTT.